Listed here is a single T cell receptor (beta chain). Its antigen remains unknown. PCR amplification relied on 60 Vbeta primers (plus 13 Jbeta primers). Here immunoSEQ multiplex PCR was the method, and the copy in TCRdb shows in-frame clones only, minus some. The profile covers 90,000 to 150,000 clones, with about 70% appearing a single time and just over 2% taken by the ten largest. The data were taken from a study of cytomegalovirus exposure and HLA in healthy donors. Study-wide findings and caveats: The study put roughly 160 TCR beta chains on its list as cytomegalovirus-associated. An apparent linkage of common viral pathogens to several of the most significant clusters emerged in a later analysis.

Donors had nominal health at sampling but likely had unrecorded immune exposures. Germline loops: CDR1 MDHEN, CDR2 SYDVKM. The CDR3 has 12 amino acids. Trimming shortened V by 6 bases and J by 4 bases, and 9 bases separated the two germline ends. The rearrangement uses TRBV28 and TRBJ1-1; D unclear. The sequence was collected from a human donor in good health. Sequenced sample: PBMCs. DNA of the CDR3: TGTGCCAGCAGGGGCCCGGTCACTGAAGCTTTCTTT. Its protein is CASRGPVTEAFF.